The entry below gives a single T cell receptor beta chain sequence along with its context. What it recognizes is unknown. The sample belongs to a study of a mutant IDH1 vaccine in newly diagnosed glioma. Study-wide background: Visit V12 was conducted at week 35 as the safety follow-up. Visit V13 came later, at week 47.

The data were produced by immunoSEQ multiplex PCR, yet TCRdb's version contains in-frame clones alone and is incomplete. Of some 40,000 clones listed, about 81% are singletons. Study findings and constraints: The authors found pseudoprogression apparently unrelated to changes in top peripheral T cell clonotypes.

Stated time point: week 47, end of study. Topical imiquimod was applied with each vaccine dose, which held 300 ug of mutant IDH1 20-mer peptide. CDR1 and CDR2 from the germline V gene are MNHNS and SASEGT. The CDR3 runs 13 residues. Trimming at V came to 7 bases and at J to 2 bases, leaving 4 bases not matched to a gene. Sequencing used PBMCs, obtained from a glioma patient whose treatment included an IDH1 peptide vaccine. The TCR comes from a man aged 35 to 55 with glioma. The gene calls are TRBV6-1 and TRBJ1-1; 7 bases map to TRBD1. The CDR3 DNA sequence: TGTGCCAGCACTCCAGGGGGAAACACTGAAGCTTTCTTT. It translates to CASTPGGNTEAFF.